Here is one TCR beta chain with its context. Its antigen is currently unknown. Use of 60 Vbeta and 13 Jbeta primers characterized the PCR. Assay used: immunoSEQ multiplex PCR; TCRdb lists only in-frame clones, some missing. The record lists some 44,000 clones, of which the ten most abundant hold about 1.7%. This sample was included in a study of cytomegalovirus exposure and HLA in healthy donors. The V gene's germline CDR1 is MDHEN and CDR2 SYDVKM. The CDR3 has 13 amino acids. V lost 5 bases and J lost 0, with 7 bases in between. The study's findings and limits: With DRB1 most and HLA-C fewest, TCR association rates differed between HLA loci in a later analysis. Despite most TCR sequences being rare, some public TCRs occurred in many donors. Further analysis was carried out later, and it showed several of the most significant clusters appearing linked to common viral pathogens.

This chain joins TRBV28 and TRBJ1-1; tentative D call: TRBD1 (5 bases). This clonotype was obtained from a woman aged 25 to 39 in good health and CMV-seronegative. Sequencing was done on a sample of PBMCs. The CDR3 DNA sequence: TGTGCCAGCAGTAAGGGGTTGAACACTGAAGCTTTCTTT. It encodes CASSKGLNTEAFF.